This T cell receptor beta chain was identified in a study of CD8+ T cells in alopecia areata. The CDR3 totals 14 residues. V shed 7 bases and J shed 6 bases, with 18 bases lying between them. Germline loops: CDR1 MDHEN, CDR2 SYDVKM. RNA was extracted and reverse transcribed into cDNA as the sequencing template. Generated by immunoSEQ multiplex PCR, the TCRdb table keeps only in-frame clones and is missing some. The sample has roughly 60,000 clones, roughly 50% seen once. The treatment: oral pan-JAK inhibitor, 5-10 mg twice daily. This clonotype was sampled from a human donor with alopecia areata. This specimen consisted of CD8+ T cells sorted from blood, obtained at approximately week 36, from a patient treated with tofacitinib. The genes are TRBV28 and TRBJ1-2; D is ambiguous. DNA for the CDR3: TGTGCCAGCAATATTCGGTTAGAACCCGATGGCTACACCTTC. This sequence encodes CASNIRLEPDGYTF.